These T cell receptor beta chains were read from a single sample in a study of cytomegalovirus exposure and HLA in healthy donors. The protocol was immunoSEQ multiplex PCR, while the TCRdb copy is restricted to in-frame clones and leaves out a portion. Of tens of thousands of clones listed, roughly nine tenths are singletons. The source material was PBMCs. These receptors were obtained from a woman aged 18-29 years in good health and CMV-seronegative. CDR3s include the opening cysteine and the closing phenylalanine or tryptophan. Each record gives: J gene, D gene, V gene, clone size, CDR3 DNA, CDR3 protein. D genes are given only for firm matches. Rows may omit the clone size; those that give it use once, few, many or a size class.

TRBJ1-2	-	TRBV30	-	TGTGCCTGGAGAGGCAGGGATGGCTACACCTTC	CAWRGRDGYTF
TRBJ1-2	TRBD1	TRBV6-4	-	TGTGCCAGCAGTGATTCTTTCCGGACAGGGGGTTATGGCTACACCTTC	CASSDSFRTGGYGYTF
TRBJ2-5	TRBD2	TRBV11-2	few	TGTGCCAGCAGCCCTAGCGGGAGGGCCGGGGAGACCCAGTACTTC	CASSPSGRAGETQYF
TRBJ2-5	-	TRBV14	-	TGTGCCAGCAGCCCCGGGTGGTTGGAGACCCAGTACTTC	CASSPGWLETQYF
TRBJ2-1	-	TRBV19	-	TGTGCCAGTATCGGGGGTTACAATGAGCAGTTCTTC	CASIGGYNEQFF
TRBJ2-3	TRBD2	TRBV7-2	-	TGTGCCAGCAGCCGGACTAGCGGGGGGGCCACAGATACGCAGTATTTT	CASSRTSGGATDTQYF
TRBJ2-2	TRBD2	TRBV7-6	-	TGTGCCAGCAGCTTAATGGCGGGGGAGAGTCGGGAGCTGTTTTTT	CASSLMAGESRELFF
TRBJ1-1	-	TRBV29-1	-	TGCAGCGTTGAACGCCCGGGGAACACTGAAGCTTTCTTT	CSVERPGNTEAFF
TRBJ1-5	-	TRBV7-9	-	TGTGCCAGCAGCTTGGAGGGAGGTCAGCCCCAGCATTTT	CASSLEGGQPQHF
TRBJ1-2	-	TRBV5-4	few	TGTGCCAGCAGCTTGGAGGCAGAGGAAGGCTACACCTTC	CASSLEAEEGYTF
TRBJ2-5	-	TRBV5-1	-	TGCGCCAGCAGCTTTACTTCCCAAGAGACCCAGTACTTC	CASSFTSQETQYF
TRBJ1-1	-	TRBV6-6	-	TGTGCCAGCAGTTACTCTCAAAACACTGAAGCTTTCTTT	CASSYSQNTEAFF
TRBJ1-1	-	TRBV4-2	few	TGTGCCAGCAGCCACACCGGGGGGCGGACGAACACTGAAGCTTTCTTT	CASSHTGGRTNTEAFF
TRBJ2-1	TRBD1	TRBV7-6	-	TGTGCCAGCAGCCCCCCGGGACAGGGGTTTCGGAATGAGCAGTTCTTC	CASSPPGQGFRNEQFF
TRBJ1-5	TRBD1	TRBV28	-	TGTGCCAGCACCTCCAGCGCCGGGACAGGGGGCTCTCAGCCCCAGCATTTT	CASTSSAGTGGSQPQHF
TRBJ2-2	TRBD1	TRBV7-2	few	TGTGCCAGCAGCTCGGCGGGACAGGGGGTCACAGGGGAGCTGTTTTTT	CASSSAGQGVTGELFF
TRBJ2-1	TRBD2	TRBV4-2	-	TGTGCCAGCAGCCAAGACGTAGGTTCTAGCGGGGGTTATGAGCAGTTCTTC	CASSQDVGSSGGYEQFF
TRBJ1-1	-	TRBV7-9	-	TGTGCCAGCAGCTTCGGGGAGGGAGGCCCGGAAGCTTTCTTT	CASSFGEGGPEAFF
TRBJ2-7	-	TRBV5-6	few	TGTGCCAGCAGCAACTCCGGTGGGCTCGGCGAGCAGTACTTC	CASSNSGGLGEQYF
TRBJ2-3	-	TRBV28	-	TGTGCCAGCAGTTCCCCCTCCCCTTCAGATACGCAGTATTTT	CASSSPSPSDTQYF
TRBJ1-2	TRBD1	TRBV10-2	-	TGCGCCAGCAGTGAGTGGGGACAGGGGGCTTTTGGCTACACCTTC	CASSEWGQGAFGYTF
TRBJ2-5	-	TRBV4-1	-	TGCGCCAGCAGCCCAACCTTAGCGCAGCGGGAGACCCAGTACTTC	CASSPTLAQRETQYF
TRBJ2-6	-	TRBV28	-	TGTGCCAGCAGCAAGAGGACAGCGATTATCTCTGGGGCCAACGTCCTGACTTTC	CASSKRTAIISGANVLTF
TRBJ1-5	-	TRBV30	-	TGTGCCTGGAGTCACCAGGGCAATCAGCCCCAGCATTTT	CAWSHQGNQPQHF
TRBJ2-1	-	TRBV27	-	TGTGCCAGCAGTCTTACCTTTGGTCAGGGAACTTACAATGAGCAGTTCTTC	CASSLTFGQGTYNEQFF
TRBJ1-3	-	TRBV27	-	TGTGCCAGCAGTCTCGGACTGGGTAACACCATATATTTT	CASSLGLGNTIYF
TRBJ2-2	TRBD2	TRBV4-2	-	TGTGCCAGCAGCCAAGATATACGGGGGGACCGTGCCGGGGAGCTGTTTTTT	CASSQDIRGDRAGELFF
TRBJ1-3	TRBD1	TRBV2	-	TGTGCTGTCGGACAGGGGCGAGGAGACACCATATATTTT	CAVGQGRGDTIYF
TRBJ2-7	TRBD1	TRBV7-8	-	TGTGCCAGCAGCTTAGGAGGGACAGCATCCTACGAGCAGTACTTC	CASSLGGTASYEQYF
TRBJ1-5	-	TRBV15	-	TGTGCCACCTCCCCGGCAGGTAATCAGCCCCAGCATTTT	CATSPAGNQPQHF